This T cell receptor beta chain was found in a study of sequential checkpoint blockade in melanoma. About the research overall: Arm A got nivolumab then ipilimumab; arm B the reverse, 1:1. Roughly 22 patients had matched tumor biopsies before treatment and at week 13 after nivolumab or ipilimumab alone.

By share of the sample, this clone is medium-sized. Its antigen is as yet unknown. CDR1 and CDR2 (germline): SGHNT, YENEEA. The CDR3 sequence is 14 residues long. The ends were cut back, 6 bases at V and 5 bases at J, with 17 bases in the middle. The treatment was: randomized to nivolumab then ipilimumab (arm A) or the reverse (arm B). TCRdb's copy holds only in-frame clones and misses some; the assay was immunoSEQ multiplex PCR. Altogether approximately 210 clones are present, roughly 15% being singletons, with the ten largest covering over 15%. Study results and limitations: Patients with week-13 increases in T-cell fraction and clonality benefited about 30 times more often.

This sample comprised tumor tissue (inferred from file names), obtained from a patient given nivolumab and ipilimumab in sequence. The chain links TRBV11-3 to TRBJ2-7; D is tentatively TRBD1 or TRBD2 (5 bases each). This TCR was sampled from a human donor with melanoma. The CDR3 protein is CASSRFGGYDEQYF. CDR3 in DNA: TGTGCCAGCAGTCGATTTGGGGGTTACGACGAGCAGTACTTC. Using reference TRBV11-3 and TRBJ2-7 for the parts outside the CDR3, the full variable domain is EAGVVQSPRYKIIEKKQPVAFWCNPISGHNTLYWYLQNLGQGPELLIRYENEEAVDDSQLPKDRFSAERLKGVDSTLKIQPAELGDSAVYLCASSRFGGYDEQYFGPGTRLTVT.